These T cell receptor beta chains were read from a single sample in a study of cytomegalovirus exposure and HLA in healthy donors. Repertoires were generated with immunoSEQ multiplex PCR, while TCRdb's copy carries only in-frame clones and drops some. The table records 100,000 to 120,000 clones, over 12% of them present only once. The sequencing sample was made of PBMCs. The receptor source for this set is a female donor in good health and CMV-seronegative. The CDR3 runs from the conserved cysteine through the conserved F or W. A D gene is named only where the DNA matches it firmly. Size values are once, few and many counts, or a class for expanded clones, and some rows have none.

abundance	j_gene	d_gene	v_gene	CDR3nt	CDR3aa
-	TRBJ2-5	-	TRBV6-1	TGTGCCAGCAATGGAGACTCTCAAGAGACCCAGTACTTC	CASNGDSQETQYF
-	TRBJ2-5	-	TRBV11-3	TGTGCCAGCAGCTTAGGAACGGACCAAGAGACCCAGTACTTC	CASSLGTDQETQYF
few	TRBJ2-7	TRBD2	TRBV9	TGTGCCAGCAGCCCTCTAGCGGGGGGGCCCTACGAGCAGTACTTC	CASSPLAGGPYEQYF
few	TRBJ1-2	-	TRBV15	TGTGCCACCAGCATCCGACGACAGGATGGCTACACCTTC	CATSIRRQDGYTF
few	TRBJ2-1	-	TRBV18	TGTGCCAGCTCACGGGAAGGGGGTAACTCCTACAATGAGCAGTTCTTC	CASSREGGNSYNEQFF
-	TRBJ2-1	TRBD2	TRBV6-6	TGTGCCAGCAGCCAGGGCGGACTAGCCGAGTACAATGAGCAGTTCTTC	CASSQGGLAEYNEQFF
few	TRBJ1-1	-	TRBV6-5	TGTGCCAGCAGACAGGGAAGGACTGAAGCTTTCTTT	CASRQGRTEAFF
few	TRBJ2-4	-	TRBV25-1	TGTGCCAGTAGTGAATCAGGGAATAAAAACATTCAGTACTTC	CASSESGNKNIQYF
few	TRBJ1-4	TRBD1	TRBV7-9	TGTGCCAGCAGCCTACGACAGGGGGGTGAAAAACTGTTTTTT	CASSLRQGGEKLFF
-	TRBJ2-3	TRBD2	TRBV30	TGTGCCTGGAGTTCGGGGCTAGCGGGAGCAACGCAGTATTTT	CAWSSGLAGATQYF
few	TRBJ2-1	-	TRBV7-9	TGTGCCAGCAGCCCCCCTCGCGGGCCCTCTCTGATATACAATGAGCAGTTCTTC	CASSPPRGPSLIYNEQFF
-	TRBJ2-7	-	TRBV5-6	TGTGCCAGCAGCTTGTTGAAGCGGGCCTCCTACGAGCAGTACTTC	CASSLLKRASYEQYF
-	TRBJ2-3	-	TRBV13	TGTGCCAGCAGCTTCGGTGAGGCCCTTAGCACAGATACGCAGTATTTT	CASSFGEALSTDTQYF
few	TRBJ1-2	-	TRBV4-3	TGCGCCAATACACCGGAAGAGGGGGGGCCTAACTATGGCTACACCTTC	CANTPEEGGPNYGYTF
-	TRBJ1-3	-	TRBV7-9	TGTGCCAGCAGCTCATCCCTGGACAGCTACTCTGGAAACACCATATATTTT	CASSSSLDSYSGNTIYF
few	TRBJ1-1	-	TRBV7-9	TGTGCCAGCATCCGACTTCGGGAGGGAGGGAACACTGAAGCTTTCTTT	CASIRLREGGNTEAFF
-	TRBJ1-2	-	TRBV11-2	TGTGCCAGCAGCCAGGCGGTTGGGGGGGGCTACACCTTC	CASSQAVGGGYTF
-	TRBJ2-2	-	TRBV7-2	TGTGCCAGCAGAACAACCTGGGCGGGTTGGGGGGAGCTGTTTTTT	CASRTTWAGWGELFF
-	TRBJ2-3	TRBD2	TRBV2	TGTGCCAGCAGTGGGCTAGCGGGGGGCACAGATACGCAGTATTTT	CASSGLAGGTDTQYF
-	TRBJ1-2	TRBD1	TRBV5-1	TGCGCCAGCAGCCTCACAGGGGCCAACTATGGCTACACCTTC	CASSLTGANYGYTF
-	TRBJ1-3	-	TRBV28	TGTGCCAGCGGGGGGGGTATGGATGACACCATATATTTT	CASGGGMDDTIYF
few	TRBJ2-2	TRBD1	TRBV19	TGTGCCATCTCCCCCCGGGGACAGGGGGCGTCGAACACCGGGGAGCTGTTTTTT	CAISPRGQGASNTGELFF
few	TRBJ1-2	-	TRBV9	TGTGCCAGCAGCGTAGAACCCCAGGGCCATGGCTACACCTTC	CASSVEPQGHGYTF
-	TRBJ1-5	-	TRBV9	TGTGCCAGCAGCGTAGATTTGGGGGGATCCTGGCCCCAGCATTTT	CASSVDLGGSWPQHF
-	TRBJ2-7	TRBD1	TRBV30	TGTGCCTCTGGGGGACAGTATTACTCCGAGCAGTACTTC	CASGGQYYSEQYF
-	TRBJ2-6	TRBD2	TRBV4-3	TGCGCCAGCAGCCAAGGCCGGGACTACGCAGAAGTCCTGACTTTC	CASSQGRDYAEVLTF
few	TRBJ2-5	TRBD1	TRBV2	TGTGCCAGCATATCGACAGGGCAAGAGACCCAGTACTTC	CASISTGQETQYF
-	TRBJ2-7	-	TRBV18	TGTGCCAGCTCAACATCCTCGACTAGAACCTACGAGCAGTACTTC	CASSTSSTRTYEQYF
-	TRBJ2-1	TRBD2	TRBV7-3	TGTGCCAGCAGCCGATGGGCTAGCGGGACATACAATGAGCAGTTCTTC	CASSRWASGTYNEQFF
-	TRBJ2-7	-	TRBV7-9	TGTGCCAGCAGTACCGGCGGTCTAAGTTCCGAGCAGTACTTC	CASSTGGLSSEQYF
few	TRBJ2-1	TRBD2	TRBV4-1	TGCGCCAGCAGCCAAGAAATTAGCGGGAGAATCAATGAGCAGTTCTTC	CASSQEISGRINEQFF
few	TRBJ1-2	-	TRBV7-2	TGTGCCAGCAGCTCAAACAGGGATAGCGGCTACACCTTC	CASSSNRDSGYTF
-	TRBJ1-1	-	TRBV7-8	TGTGCCAGCAGCTTAGCAGGGGACACTGAAGCTTTCTTT	CASSLAGDTEAFF
-	TRBJ1-1	TRBD1	TRBV5-6	TGTGCCAGCAGCCATGACAGGGACACTGAAGCTTTCTTT	CASSHDRDTEAFF
-	TRBJ2-3	TRBD1	TRBV14	TGTGCCAGCAGCGAATTGGGGACAGGGAAAGATACGCAGTATTTT	CASSELGTGKDTQYF
-	TRBJ2-5	TRBD2	TRBV27	TGTGCCAGCAGTCCCCGGACTAGCGGGGGAGCGGAGACCCAGTACTTC	CASSPRTSGGAETQYF
few	TRBJ1-1	-	TRBV29-1	TGCAGCGTTGAAATGGATCCGGGAACTGAAGCTTTCTTT	CSVEMDPGTEAFF
few	TRBJ2-7	-	TRBV4-2	TGTGCCAGCAGACAACAAGCGGCACTGGCGGGCGAGCAGTACTTC	CASRQQAALAGEQYF
-	TRBJ2-7	-	TRBV6-6	TGTGCCAGCACACAGCCCTCCTACGAGCAGTACTTC	CASTQPSYEQYF
-	TRBJ2-7	-	TRBV18	TGTGCCAGCTCACCAAGTGGAGCCTACGAGCAGTACTTC	CASSPSGAYEQYF
few	TRBJ1-2	-	TRBV6-5	TGTGCCAGCAGTTACGGGGGCAATAACTATGGCTACACCTTC	CASSYGGNNYGYTF
-	TRBJ1-3	-	TRBV7-2	TGTGCCAGCAGCTTAGAGAGGTCTGGAAACACCATATATTTT	CASSLERSGNTIYF